This note documents a single T cell receptor beta chain sequence. Its antigen is unknown. Germline CDR1 and CDR2: MNHEY and SVGAGI. Trimming cost V 4 bases and J 1 base, with 11 bases left between them. There are 15 residues in the CDR3. The study sampled nominally healthy donors, though unrecorded immune exposures were likely. The data were taken from a study of cytomegalovirus exposure and HLA in healthy donors. Study-level points and caveats: A later analysis showed TCR association rates differing by HLA locus, peaking at DRB1 and lowest at HLA-C. Donors were assumed by presence/absence analyses to have roughly uniform sequencing depth. Within an earlier analysis, most TCR beta V segments proved productive either about 90% or about 30% of the time.

Vbeta (60) and Jbeta (13) primers were used in the PCR. The assay was immunoSEQ multiplex PCR, and TCRdb's table has in-frame clones only and misses some. The sample carries about 140,000 clones, 82% recorded once. This sequence originates from a man under 40 in good health and CMV-seropositive. The sample was PBMCs. V and J are TRBV6-5 and TRBJ2-1; D is possibly TRBD2 (6 bases). In DNA, the CDR3 is TGTGCCAGCAGTTCCTGGGGGGAGTCCTACAATGAGCAGTTCTTC. Amino acid sequence: CASSSWGESYNEQFF.